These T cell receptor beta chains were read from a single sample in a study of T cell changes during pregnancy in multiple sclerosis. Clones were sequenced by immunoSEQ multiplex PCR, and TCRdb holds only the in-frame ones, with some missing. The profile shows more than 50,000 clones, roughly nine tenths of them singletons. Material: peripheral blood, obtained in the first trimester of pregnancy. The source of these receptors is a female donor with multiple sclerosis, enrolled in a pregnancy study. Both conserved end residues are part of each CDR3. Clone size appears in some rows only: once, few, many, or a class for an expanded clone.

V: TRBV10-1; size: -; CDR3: CASSGSLGLEQNTGELFF
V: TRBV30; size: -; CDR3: CAWSVVSFEGGYF
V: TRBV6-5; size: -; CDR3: CASGDRANEKLFF
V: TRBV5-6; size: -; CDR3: CASSLGLALTASYF
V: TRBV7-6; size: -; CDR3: CASSLSGDQPQHF
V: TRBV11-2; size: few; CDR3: CASSPGGEGNQPQHF
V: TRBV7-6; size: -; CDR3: CASSSGHSAGELFF
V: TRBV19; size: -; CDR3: CASSIGTGATYEQYF
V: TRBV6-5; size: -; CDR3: CASSAGSWQETQYF
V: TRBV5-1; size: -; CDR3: CASSSRAQGIADTQYF
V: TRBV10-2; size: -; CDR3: CASRMTANYEQYF
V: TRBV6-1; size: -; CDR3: CASSEPGLAITQYF
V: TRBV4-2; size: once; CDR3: CASSQDLLAGASTGELFF
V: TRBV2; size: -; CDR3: CASRQQVKDGYTF
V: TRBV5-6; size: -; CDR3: CASSLRLAGATDTQYF